These 21 T cell receptor beta chains came from one sample sequenced in a study of PD-1 blockade in classical Hodgkin lymphoma (dated by TCRdb to about 2020). This sample's time point label indicates: cycle 4 day 1 (C4D1), after 6 weeks of nivolumab. Relapse after autologous stem cell transplantation had occurred in all trial patients, and cohorts A, B and C were distinguished by prior brentuximab vedotin exposure. Libraries were built with the immunoSEQ multiplex PCR assay. Here the immuneACCESS table is served through TCRdb, limited to in-frame sequences with V and J called. Missing clones are a known gap in these copies; in checked studies unresolved V genes cover under half, and the rest lacks a known reason. The sample profile shows over 60,000 clones; over 85% of them were found once. 8% of the sample comes from the top ten. The specimen was peripheral blood mononuclear cells (PBMCs), collected before the fourth cycle of nivolumab. The receptors shown here come from a human donor with classical Hodgkin lymphoma.

V is TRBV2 and J is TRBJ1-3; D remains unclear. This CDR3 is built from 13 residues. The germline V and J ends were trimmed by 3 bases and 7 bases, with 10 bases remaining between them. Germline CDR1 reads SNHLY; CDR2 reads FYNNEI. CDR3: CASSEDQRNTIYF. The CDR3 coding sequence is TGTGCCAGCAGTGAGGACCAGCGGAACACCATATATTTT.

The chain has TRBV5-4 and TRBJ2-1; D gene uncertain. This CDR3 is 12 amino acids long. CDR1 SGHNT and CDR2 YYREEE come from the germline V gene (reference sequence). V was pared by 0 bases and J by 10 bases, with 8 bases between. For the CDR3, the DNA is TGTGCCAGCAGCTTGGGTAAAGACGAGCAGTTCTTC. Amino acids: CASSLGKDEQFF.

This chain connects TRBV7-2 to TRBJ2-5; D might be TRBD2 (5 bases). Germline values: CDR1 SGHTA, CDR2 FQGNSA. The CDR3 runs to 14 residues. Trimming removed 1 base from V and 5 bases from J, with 11 bases in between. The chain's CDR3 is CASSLELVRETQYF. CDR3 coding DNA: TGTGCCAGCAGCTTAGAACTAGTGAGGGAGACCCAGTACTTC.

The rearrangement links TRBV7-2 to TRBJ2-3; weak D call: TRBD2 (5 bases). The CDR3 is 13 amino acids. Germline CDR1 and CDR2: SGHTA and FQGNSA. V was trimmed by 5 bases and J by 5 bases, leaving 11 bases between them. The CDR3 region has the DNA TGTGCCAGCAGCACGAGCGGTGGAGATACGCAGTATTTT. Translating gives CASSTSGGDTQYF.

The rearrangement uses TRBV19 and TRBJ2-5; a possible D gene is TRBD1 (6 bases). Trimming removed 3 bases from V and 5 bases from J, with 10 bases in between. Germline values: CDR1 LNHDA, CDR2 SQIVND (reference sequence). The CDR3 runs 13 residues. The DNA for the CDR3 is TGTGCCAGTAGTATGGACAGTCGGGAGACCCAGTACTTC. Protein sequence: CASSMDSRETQYF. Full variable domain (missing parts from reference TRBV19 and TRBJ2-5): DGGITQSPKYLFRKEGQNVTLSCEQNLNHDAMYWYRQDPGQGLRLIYYSQIVNDFQKGDIAEGYSVSREKKESFPLTVTSAQKNPTAFYLCASSMDSRETQYFGPGTRLLVL.

This chain uses TRBV4-1 with TRBJ2-6, with D hard to call. This CDR3 is built from 16 residues. The germline V and J ends were trimmed by 4 bases and 2 bases, with 12 bases remaining between them. In germline, CDR1 is MGHRA, CDR2 YSYEKL. The CDR3: CASSPELGAGANVLTF. The CDR3 coding sequence is TGCGCCAGCAGCCCCGAACTGGGTGCTGGGGCCAACGTCCTGACTTTC.

The table lists this clone with a count of one. This sequence joins TRBV6-1 and TRBJ1-6; D perhaps matches TRBD1 (6 bases). This CDR3 contains 14 residues. Trimming removed 7 bases at V and 7 bases at J, with 14 bases between. Per germline, CDR1 MNHNS and CDR2 SASEGT. CDR3 bases: TGTGCCAGCACCTCTGACAGGACGAATTCACCCCTCCACTTT. This gives the protein CASTSDRTNSPLHF.

The gene calls are TRBV28 and TRBJ2-5; D remains ambiguous. Germline V CDR1 and CDR2: MDHEN, SYDVKM. This CDR3 is built from 13 residues. V was cut by 3 bases and J by 2 bases, with 7 bases left in between. CDR3 region: CASSLSGQETQYF. The CDR3 DNA follows: TGTGCCAGCAGTTTGTCAGGACAAGAGACCCAGTACTTC.

The chain combines TRBV27 with TRBJ2-7; TRBD2 matches 9 bases. CDR1 is MNHEY, CDR2 SMNVEV, per germline (reference sequence). The V segment lost 6 bases and the J segment 2 bases; nucleotides outside the gene matches: 5. The CDR3 extends over 14 amino acids. CDR3 amino acids: CASRISGSAYEQYF. The CDR3, as DNA: TGTGCCAGCAGGATTAGCGGGAGCGCCTACGAGCAGTACTTC.

This clone was seen just once. This sequence joins TRBV5-6 and TRBJ1-1; tentative D call: TRBD1 (6 bases). The CDR3 sequence is 13 residues long. CDR1 and CDR2 (germline): SGHDT, YYEEEE. Trimming took off 5 bases at V and 6 bases at J, with 14 bases between the two ends. Here the CDR3 reads CASSSGGMAEAFF. The CDR3 DNA follows: TGTGCCAGCAGTTCCGGGGGCATGGCTGAAGCTTTCTTT.

The chain combines TRBV5-3 with TRBJ2-5; tentative D call: TRBD2 (7 bases). TRBV5-3 is sorted into the ORF group, with uncertain function. The CDR3 is 18 residues long. Trimming shortened V by 4 bases and J by 7 bases, and 29 bases separated the two germline ends. CDR3 amino acids: CARSPGGCYGLGDGTQYF. The CDR3 DNA reads as TGTGCCAGAAGCCCGGGGGGCTGTTACGGACTAGGGGATGGGACCCAGTACTTC.

This rearrangement joins TRBV7-2 to TRBJ2-7, with 11 bases lining up with TRBD1. Trimming at V came to 5 bases and at J to 7 bases, leaving 4 bases not matched to a gene. From germline, CDR1 is SGHTA and CDR2 FQGNSA. CDR3 length: 13 residues. This CDR3 reads CASSGGTGGEQYF. The CDR3 region has the DNA TGTGCCAGCAGCGGAGGGACAGGGGGTGAGCAGTACTTC.

This chain connects TRBV7-2 to TRBJ2-5; 7 bases are shared with TRBD1. TRBJ2-7 explains the end of the DNA better; the J call may be wrong. This CDR3 is 14 amino acids long. Looked up from germline, CDR1 is SGHTA and CDR2 is FQGNSA. DNA for the CDR3: TGTGCCAGCAGCTTAAGCCCACAGGGGCACGAGCAGTACTTC. Translating gives CASSLSPQGHEQYF.

V and J are TRBV7-2 and TRBJ2-1; D perhaps matches TRBD2 (5 bases). With 1 base removed from V and 4 bases from J, the gap between germline ends came to 17 bases. The CDR3 spans 17 residues. Germline V gives CDR1 SGHTA, CDR2 FQGNSA. CDR3 nucleotide sequence: TGTGCCAGCAGCTTAGTGATGATTAGCGAGGTTTACAATGAGCAGTTCTTC. Translation: CASSLVMISEVYNEQFF.

V is TRBV4-2 and J is TRBJ1-2; tentatively, D is TRBD1 (5 bases). The CDR3 extends over 15 amino acids. The V gene's germline CDR1 is LGHNA and CDR2 YNFKEQ. Trimming stripped 1 base from V and 7 bases from J, with 16 bases between. For the CDR3, the DNA is TGTGCCAGCAGCCAAGGGCAGGGTCTCGAGTTTGGCTACACCTTC. Encoded protein: CASSQGQGLEFGYTF.

The chain carries TRBV11-2 and TRBJ2-7; D uncertain. From germline, CDR1 is SGHAT and CDR2 FQNNGV. This CDR3 has 14 amino acids. The V gene lost 0 bases and the J gene lost 0 bases, with 6 bases spanning the gap. Here the CDR3 reads CASSLDRSSYEQYF. The DNA for the CDR3 is TGTGCCAGCAGCTTAGACAGGAGCTCCTACGAGCAGTACTTC.

J is TRBJ2-5 and V is TRBV7-9; 7 bases agree with TRBD1. V was pared by 7 bases and J by 0 bases, with 17 bases of the junction left unmatched. This CDR3 spans 18 amino acids. Per germline, CDR1 SEHNR and CDR2 FQNEAQ (reference sequence). CDR3 bases: TGTGCCAGCACCACGTCGAGGTTGGGACAGAAGTACCAAGAGACCCAGTACTTC. Translated: CASTTSRLGQKYQETQYF. The full variable domain, in which reference TRBV7-9 and TRBJ2-5 provide the parts outside the CDR3, is DTGVSQNPRHKITKRGQNVTFRCDPISEHNRLYWYRQTLGQGPEFLTYFQNEAQLEKSRLLSDRFSAERPKGSFSTLEIQRTEQGDSAMYLCASTTSRLGQKYQETQYFGPGTRLLVL.

The rearrangement links TRBV5-4 to TRBJ2-6; 12 nucleotides match TRBD1. J lost 3 bases, V lost 3 bases, and 4 bases had no gene match. The CDR3 has 17 amino acids. Germline V gene lookup returns CDR1 SGHNT and CDR2 YYREEE (reference sequence). CDR3 protein: CASSSGQGADGANVLTF. The CDR3 DNA reads as TGTGCCAGCAGCTCGGGACAGGGGGCAGATGGGGCCAACGTCCTGACTTTC.

The gene calls are TRBV6-5 and TRBJ2-2; D is undetermined. Germline V lookup: CDR1 MNHEY, CDR2 SVGAGI. The length of the CDR3 is 12 residues. V lost 8 bases and J 6 bases, leaving 10 bases between the germline ends. The chain's CDR3 is CASVLIAGELFF. Written as DNA, the CDR3 is TGTGCCAGCGTTTTGATCGCCGGGGAGCTGTTTTTT.

The chain combines TRBV27 with TRBJ2-2, with 10 bases identical to TRBD2. The CDR3 runs 16 residues. Germline CDR1 is MNHEY and CDR2 is SMNVEV (reference sequence). V lost 5 bases and J lost 4; bases outside the gene matches: 7. The CDR3 region has the DNA TGTGCCAGCAGTCTCCTAGCGGGAGACAGCACCGGGGAGCTGTTTTTT. Its protein is CASSLLAGDSTGELFF.

The chain uses TRBV28 and TRBJ2-7; 9 bases map to TRBD2. Germline V gene data show CDR1 as MDHEN and CDR2 as SYDVKM. V lost 4 bases and J lost 4; bases outside the gene matches: 14. The CDR3 has 17 amino acids. The CDR3 bases are TGTGCCAGCAGTTCAGGGTACCCAGCGGGAGGTTCATACGAGCAGTACTTC. Protein sequence: CASSSGYPAGGSYEQYF.